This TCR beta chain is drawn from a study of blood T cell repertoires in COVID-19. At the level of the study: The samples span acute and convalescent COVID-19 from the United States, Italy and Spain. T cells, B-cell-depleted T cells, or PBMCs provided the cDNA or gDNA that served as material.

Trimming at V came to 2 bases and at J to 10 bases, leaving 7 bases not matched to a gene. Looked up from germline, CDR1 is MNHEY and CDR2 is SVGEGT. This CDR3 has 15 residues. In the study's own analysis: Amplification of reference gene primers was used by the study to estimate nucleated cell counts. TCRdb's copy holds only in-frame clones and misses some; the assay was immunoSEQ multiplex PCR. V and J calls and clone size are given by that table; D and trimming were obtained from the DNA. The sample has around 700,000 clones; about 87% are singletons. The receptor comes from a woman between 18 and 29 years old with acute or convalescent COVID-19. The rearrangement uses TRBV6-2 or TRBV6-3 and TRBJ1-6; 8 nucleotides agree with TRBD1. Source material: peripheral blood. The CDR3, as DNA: TGTGCCAGCAGTTACCGCAGGGGGCAGGTCTCACCCCTCCACTTT. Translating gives CASSYRRGQVSPLHF.